The rows below give T cell receptor beta chains drawn from one sample of a study of T cell responses to AZD1222 COVID-19 vaccine. Here immunoSEQ multiplex PCR was the method, and the copy in TCRdb shows in-frame clones only, minus some. The sample contains about 150,000 clones, approximately 90% of which appear only once. The specimen was peripheral blood, collected 28 days after the second AZD1222 dose. The source is an adult who received the AZD1222 COVID-19 vaccine. The CDR3 runs from the conserved cysteine through the conserved F or W. D genes are given only for firm matches. Clone size is stated in some rows and not others, as once, few, many or a class when expanded.

abundance | d_gene | j_gene | v_gene | CDR3aa | CDR3nt
NA | NA | TRBJ1-6 | TRBV4-3 | CASSQDNSPLHF | TGCGCCAGCAGCCAGGATAATTCACCCCTCCACTTT
NA | NA | TRBJ2-7 | TRBV27 | CASSPWKTGPKRNEQYF | TGTGCCAGCAGTCCCTGGAAAACAGGACCGAAACGCAACGAGCAGTACTTC
once | NA | TRBJ1-1 | TRBV27 | CASSLLGSLGSTEAFF | TGTGCCAGCAGTTTGTTGGGCAGTCTAGGGAGCACTGAAGCTTTCTTT
NA | NA | TRBJ1-1 | TRBV3-1/TRBV3-2 | CASSQGGSLRAFF | TGTGCCAGCAGCCAAGGGGGCTCGTTGAGAGCTTTCTTT
NA | NA | TRBJ1-2 | TRBV28 | CAGRKEGQTNYGYTF | TGTGCCGGCCGCAAAGAAGGACAGACTAACTATGGCTACACCTTC
NA | NA | TRBJ1-5 | TRBV6-1 | CASSEKLADSNQPQHF | TGTGCCAGCAGTGAAAAATTGGCGGATAGCAATCAGCCCCAGCATTTT
NA | NA | TRBJ1-1 | TRBV7-9 | CASSSGGPYDTEAFF | TGTGCCAGCAGCTCTGGCGGGCCCTACGACACTGAAGCTTTCTTT
NA | NA | TRBJ2-5 | TRBV5-4 | CASQDPSGDQYF | TGTGCCAGCCAGGATCCTTCGGGGGACCAGTACTTC
NA | NA | TRBJ1-1 | TRBV18 | CASSQQSRTEAFF | TGTGCCAGCTCACAACAGAGTCGTACTGAAGCTTTCTTT
NA | NA | TRBJ1-6 | TRBV10-3 | CAISESRDALSPLHF | TGTGCCATCAGTGAGTCGAGGGACGCTCTTTCACCCCTCCACTTT
NA | NA | TRBJ1-2 | TRBV10-1 | CASSSQGYGYTF | TGCGCCAGCAGTTCACAAGGATATGGCTACACCTTC
NA | TRBD2 | TRBJ2-7 | TRBV16 | CASSTTSGTGEQYF | TGTGCCAGCAGCACGACTAGCGGGACCGGCGAGCAGTACTTC